This TCR beta chain comes out of a study of neoadjuvant anti-PD-1 for oral cavity cancer. Study observations and caveats: Higher pretreatment blood Treg/Th17 ratios correlated with higher pretreatment blood and lower post-treatment tumor TCRbeta clonality. TCR analyses covered only a few patients per response group.

TCRdb's table, derived via immunoSEQ multiplex PCR, lists solely in-frame clones and lacks some. Of about 23,000 clones in the sample, 45% are singletons; the top ten hold 40%. Time point here: after neoadjuvant nivolumab, at surgical resection. This clone was detected a few times. Its antigen is currently unknown. This material consisted of tumor tissue, taken after nivolumab (anti-PD-1) treatment. The source of this sequence is a person aged 40-85 years with oral cavity squamous cell carcinoma.

CDR3 sequence reads: CASSLDRTANTEAFF. CDR3 in DNA: TGTGCCAGCAGCTTAGACAGGACAGCGAACACTGAAGCTTTCTTT. The V gene is TRBV7-2, the J gene TRBJ1-1; tentatively, D is TRBD1 (6 bases). The germline V gene has CDR1 SGHTA and CDR2 FQGNSA. Trimming took 1 base from V and 1 from J, leaving 10 bases between them. This CDR3 has 15 residues.